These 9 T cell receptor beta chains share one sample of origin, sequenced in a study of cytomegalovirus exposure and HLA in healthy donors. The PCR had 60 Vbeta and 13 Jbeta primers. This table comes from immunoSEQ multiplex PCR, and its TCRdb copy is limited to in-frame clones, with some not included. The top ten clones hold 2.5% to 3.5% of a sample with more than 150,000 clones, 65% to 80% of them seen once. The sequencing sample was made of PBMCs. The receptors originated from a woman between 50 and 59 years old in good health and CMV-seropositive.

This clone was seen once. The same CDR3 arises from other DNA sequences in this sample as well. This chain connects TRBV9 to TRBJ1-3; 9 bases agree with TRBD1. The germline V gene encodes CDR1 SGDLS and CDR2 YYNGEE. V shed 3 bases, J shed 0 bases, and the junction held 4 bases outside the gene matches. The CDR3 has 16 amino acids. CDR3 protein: CASSELQGASGNTIYF. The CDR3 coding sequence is TGTGCCAGCAGCGAGCTACAGGGGGCCTCTGGAAACACCATATATTTT.

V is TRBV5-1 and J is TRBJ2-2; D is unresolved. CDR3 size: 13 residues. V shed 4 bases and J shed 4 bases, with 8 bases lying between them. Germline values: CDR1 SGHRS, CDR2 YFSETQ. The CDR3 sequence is CASSGDVTGELFF. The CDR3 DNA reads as TGCGCCAGCAGCGGAGACGTCACCGGGGAGCTGTTTTTT.

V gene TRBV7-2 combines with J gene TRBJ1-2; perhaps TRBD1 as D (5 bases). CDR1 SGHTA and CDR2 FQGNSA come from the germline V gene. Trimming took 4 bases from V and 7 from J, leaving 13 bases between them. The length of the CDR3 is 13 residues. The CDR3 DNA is TGTGCCAGCAGCTCCCGCACAGGCGGTGGCTACACCTTC. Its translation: CASSSRTGGGYTF.

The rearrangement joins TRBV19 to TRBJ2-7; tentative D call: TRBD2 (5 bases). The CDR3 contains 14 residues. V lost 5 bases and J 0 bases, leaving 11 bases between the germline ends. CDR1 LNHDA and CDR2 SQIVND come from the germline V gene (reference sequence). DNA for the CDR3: TGTGCCAGTAGTCCAGAGCGGAGCTCCTACGAGCAGTACTTC. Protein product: CASSPERSSYEQYF.

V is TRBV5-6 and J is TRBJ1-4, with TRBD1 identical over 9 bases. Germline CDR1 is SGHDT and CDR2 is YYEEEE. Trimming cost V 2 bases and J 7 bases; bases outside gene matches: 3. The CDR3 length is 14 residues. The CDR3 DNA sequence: TGTGCCAGCAGCTTACAGGGGGCCGGTGAAAAACTGTTTTTT. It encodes CASSLQGAGEKLFF.

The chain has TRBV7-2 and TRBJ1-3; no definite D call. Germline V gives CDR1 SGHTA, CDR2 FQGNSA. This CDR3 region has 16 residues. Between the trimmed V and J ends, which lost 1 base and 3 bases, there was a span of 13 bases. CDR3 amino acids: CASSLGARIFGNTIYF. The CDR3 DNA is TGTGCCAGCAGCTTAGGGGCCCGTATCTTTGGAAACACCATATATTTT.

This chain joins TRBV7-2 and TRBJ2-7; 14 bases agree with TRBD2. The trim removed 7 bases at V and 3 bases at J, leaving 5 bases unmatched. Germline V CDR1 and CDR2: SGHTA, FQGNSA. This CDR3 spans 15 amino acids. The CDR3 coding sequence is TGTGCCAGCACCGTTGGGACTAGCGGGAGCTACGAGCAGTACTTC. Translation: CASTVGTSGSYEQYF.

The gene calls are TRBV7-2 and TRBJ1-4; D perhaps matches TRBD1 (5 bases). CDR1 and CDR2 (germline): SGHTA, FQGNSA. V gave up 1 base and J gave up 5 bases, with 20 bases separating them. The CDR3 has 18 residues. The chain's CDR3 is CASSLDTGAAAENEKLFF. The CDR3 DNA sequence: TGTGCCAGCAGCTTAGACACAGGAGCCGCGGCCGAGAATGAAAAACTGTTTTTT.

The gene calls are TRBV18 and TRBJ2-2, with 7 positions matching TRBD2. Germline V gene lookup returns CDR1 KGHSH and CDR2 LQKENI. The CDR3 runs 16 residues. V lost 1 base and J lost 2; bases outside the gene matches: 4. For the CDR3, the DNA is TGTGCCAGCTCACCACGGCTAGCGGCCAACACCGGGGAGCTGTTTTTT. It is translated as CASSPRLAANTGELFF.